This entry is about one T cell receptor (beta chain). This clone appeared a few times. The specificity of this receptor is unknown. No base-level quality is on record; no much larger clone is a single base apart. TCRbeta CDR3 regions were amplified from genomic DNA using the immunoSEQ Assay, a bias-controlled multiplex PCR. In the source study's methods: The number of nucleated cells in each sample was estimated by amplification of reference gene primers within the assay. To quantify the absolute abundance of each unique TCRbeta CDR3 rearrangement, sequence reads were collapsed and filtered. For each sample, productive Simpson clonality was calculated by taking the square root of Simpson's diversity index across productive rearrangements. Imported from immuneACCESS, the table was reduced by TCRdb to in-frame sequences with V and J called. These copies leave out some clones; in studies compared against another copy, an unresolved V gene accounts for under half, and the cause of the remainder is not known. V and J calls and clone size are those listed in that table; D and trimming were worked out from the DNA. Here the sample has approximately 350,000 clones; more than 70% occur a single time. The biggest ten clones account for 3% of the sample.

For CDR1 and CDR2, the germline V gene lists KGHSH and LQKENI. The CDR3 sequence holds 16 residues, the cysteine and phenylalanine included. CDR3 DNA only is kept here, 48 bases in frame from base 1. Ends trimmed: V by 4 bases, J by 0 bases; bases unmatched to a gene: 5. This sample is drawn from a study of blood T cell repertoires in COVID-19 (dated by TCRdb to 2018 to 2020). About the study as a whole: Samples from collaborators originated in the United States, Italy and Spain and spanned both the acute and convalescent phases of COVID-19. Where available, HLA class I and class II types were obtained from metadata supplied by the sample provider rather than from assay-based typing. Samples came from the ongoing ImmuneRACE study (first 160 participants) plus 1,254 subjects from 6 global collaborators. The prospective study material was composed of cDNA or gDNA derived from T cells, B-cell-depleted T cells, or PBMCs. Deeply sampled blood TCRbeta repertoires from subjects exposed to, actively infected with, or recovered from COVID-19 were included in the dataset. Nearly every sample came with metadata listing a de-identified subject ID, COVID-19 status, age in years and sex. A freely available public database, intended as a resource for researchers studying the immune response to SARS-CoV-2, is where the repertoires were released. Here is what the overall study found, with its caveats: Clinical and demographic metadata were provided uncurated, with the amount varying by source and participant.

In Seattle, one collaborating source enrolled patients while the infection was active and tracked those patients longitudinally over the course of disease. Each collaborating institution followed its own protocols to collect whole blood in K2EDTA tubes. Collaborator samples were shipped for TCRbeta analysis as frozen whole blood, isolated PBMCs, or DNA extracted from either sample type. The sample comprised peripheral blood. This clonotype originated in a woman in her twenties or thirties with COVID-19, enrolled during active disease. Here the chain combines TRBV18 and TRBJ1-4, and 7 junction bases match TRBD1. The DNA sequence is given as TGTGCCAGCTCACTGGGACAGACTTCAACTAATGAAAAACTGTTTTTT. Its amino acids are CASSLGQTSTNEKLFF.